The T cell receptor beta chain described here comes from a study of CD8 T cells in Susac syndrome. Germline V gene lookup returns CDR1 SGHDT and CDR2 YYEEEE. CDR3 length: 12 amino acids. V was cut by 7 bases and J by 3 bases, with 8 bases left in between. Reverse transcription used about 0.45 to 1 ug RNA and random hexamers. An immunoSEQ multiplex PCR generated amplified TCR beta CDR3 products spanning 54 Vbeta and 13 Jbeta. MiXCR was run by TCRdb on the immunoSEQ multiplex PCR reads, yielding one entry per CDR3 protein. Of about 73,000 distinct CDR3 sequences listed, roughly 95% are singletons. TCR beta was sequenced from blood CD8+ and CD4+ T cells.

Sequenced material: CD8+ T cells from PBMCs. The J gene is TRBJ2-1, the V gene TRBV5-6, with no clear D. The receptor was derived from a human donor with multiple sclerosis. The CDR3 region has the DNA TGTGCCAGCGGCCCCAACTACAATGAGCAGTTCTTC. Protein: CASGPNYNEQFF.